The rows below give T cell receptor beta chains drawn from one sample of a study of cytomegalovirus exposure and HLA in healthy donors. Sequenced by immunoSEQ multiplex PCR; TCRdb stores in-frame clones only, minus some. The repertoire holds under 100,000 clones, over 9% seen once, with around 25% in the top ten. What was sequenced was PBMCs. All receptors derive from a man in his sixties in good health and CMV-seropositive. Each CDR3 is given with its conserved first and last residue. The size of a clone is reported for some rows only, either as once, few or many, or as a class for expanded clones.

cdr3_aa: CASSDRPGSTDTQYF
clone_size: NA
v_call: TRBV19

cdr3_aa: CASSTGQGVVETQYF
clone_size: few
v_call: TRBV5-1

cdr3_aa: CASSVEGGGNEQFF
clone_size: NA
v_call: TRBV9

cdr3_aa: CASSSGLAGGQTDTQYF
clone_size: few
v_call: TRBV7-3

cdr3_aa: CASREAGGPSTDTQYF
clone_size: few
v_call: TRBV19

cdr3_aa: CASSIAPGQGITEAFF
clone_size: NA
v_call: TRBV19

cdr3_aa: CATSRPGAGELFF
clone_size: NA
v_call: TRBV15

cdr3_aa: CASSRNTGELFF
clone_size: NA
v_call: TRBV6-5

cdr3_aa: CASSYSRGQGENIQYF
clone_size: NA
v_call: TRBV6-5

cdr3_aa: CASYPGTSGRRNEQYF
clone_size: NA
v_call: TRBV2

cdr3_aa: CASSLFGTGSSEQYF
clone_size: few
v_call: TRBV7-9

cdr3_aa: CASSLVRRGDTQYF
clone_size: few
v_call: TRBV7-2

cdr3_aa: CASSLWTGGAVGEKLFF
clone_size: NA
v_call: TRBV5-1

cdr3_aa: CASSVGGDSSYNEQFF
clone_size: NA
v_call: TRBV9

cdr3_aa: CAWSVPGGINYGYTF
clone_size: NA
v_call: TRBV30

cdr3_aa: CASNSGGAYEQYF
clone_size: few
v_call: TRBV28

cdr3_aa: CASSSGTSGSETQYF
clone_size: NA
v_call: TRBV19

cdr3_aa: CASSLAGGSLNEQFF
clone_size: few
v_call: TRBV7-9